The 23 T cell receptor beta chains below were found in one sample sequenced in a study of T cells in Graves' hyperthyroidism and ophthalmopathy. Authors of the study amplified TCR beta CDR3 regions from RNA transcripts. The primer set for the first-round RT-PCR of the TCR CDR3 was HTBI. TCRdb processed the multiplex PCR reads anew with MiXCR; each CDR3 protein has one entry. This table holds approximately 430,000 distinct CDR3 sequences, around 16% found once. Sequencing was done on a sample of blood. The receptors shown here come from a woman under 30 with Graves' hyperthyroidism.

This clonotype was observed a few times. The rearrangement uses TRBV6-6 and TRBJ1-4; TRBD1 might be the D (5 bases). The CDR3 contains 16 residues. Germline CDR1 MNHNY, CDR2 SVGAGI (reference sequence). V was pared by 0 bases and J by 3 bases, with 11 bases between. CDR3 residues: CASSYSVGASNEKLFF. DNA of the CDR3: TGTGCCAGCAGTTACTCGGTCGGGGCGTCTAATGAAAAACTGTTTTTT.

The sample holds a few counts of this clonotype. This rearrangement joins TRBV18 to TRBJ2-2, with 9 bases matching TRBD1. CDR3 size: 15 residues. Germline V gene sequence: CDR1 KGHSH, CDR2 LQKENI. The J segment lost 7 bases and the V segment lost 3 bases, leaving 6 bases of the junction unmatched. CDR3 in DNA: TGTGCCAGCTCACCCACGGGACAGGGCGTCGGGGAGCTGTTTTTT. Amino acid sequence: CASSPTGQGVGELFF.

In regard to this clonotype: At one end the junction does not follow the germline gene, possibly because of a read error. V gene TRBV6-1 combines with J gene TRBJ2-3; 8 nucleotides align to TRBD2. The CDR3 is 16 residues long. Germline V gene lookup returns CDR1 MNHNS and CDR2 SASEGT. This CDR3 is CASSGPPGGPADTQYF. The CDR3 nucleotides are TGCGCCAGCAGTGGCCCCCCGGGAGGGCCCGCAGATACGCAGTATTTT.

The sample holds many counts of this clonotype. The chain recombines TRBV5-1 with TRBJ2-5; D not certain. The CDR3 spans 16 residues. V gave up 0 bases and J gave up 2 bases, with 14 bases separating them. Looked up from germline, CDR1 is SGHRS and CDR2 is YFSETQ. The CDR3 region is CASSLVGNGLQETQYF. DNA of the CDR3: TGCGCCAGCAGCTTGGTGGGTAACGGCCTACAAGAGACCCAGTACTTC.

This clonotype was picked up many times. The rearrangement uses TRBV6-2 or TRBV6-3 and TRBJ2-1; either TRBD1 or TRBD2 may supply D (5 bases each). CDR1 is MNHEY, CDR2 SVGEGT, per germline. V lost 1 base to trimming and J lost 0 bases, with 10 bases between them. The CDR3 spans 16 residues. CDR3 amino acids: CASSYWGSSSYNEQFF. The CDR3 DNA is TGTGCCAGCAGTTACTGGGGGAGTTCCTCCTACAATGAGCAGTTCTTC.

About this clonotype: A much larger clonotype is one base distant, so this may be a read error. This chain connects TRBV5-1 to TRBJ2-7; 11 bases map to TRBD2. From germline, CDR1 is SGHRS and CDR2 YFSETQ. This CDR3 contains 15 residues. The CDR3 coding sequence is TGCGCCAGCAGCCACACTAGCGGGAGCCTTTACGAGCAGCACTTC. Translation gives CASSHTSGSLYEQHF. Looking up the rest from reference TRBV5-1 and TRBJ2-7 gives the full variable domain: KAGVTQTPRYLIKTRGQQVTLSCSPISGHRSVSWYQQTPGQGLQFLFEYFSETQRNKGNFPGRFSGRQFSNSRSEMNVSTLELGDSALYLCASSHTSGSLYEQHFGPGTRLTVT.

This clonotype was seen repeatedly, ten times or more. This sequence joins TRBV3-1 and TRBJ2-2; D may match TRBD1 or TRBD2 (5 bases each). Trimming removed 7 bases from V and 4 bases from J, with 19 bases in between. The CDR3 is made up of 16 amino acids. Per the germline V gene, CDR1 is LGHDT and CDR2 is YNNKEL (reference sequence). Here the CDR3 reads CASTAGDGARTGELFF. The CDR3 DNA reads TGTGCCAGCACCGCTGGAGACGGGGCACGCACCGGGGAGCTGTTTTTT.

This clonotype came up many times. V usage is TRBV27 and J usage is TRBJ2-1; TRBD1 aligns across 8 bases. V gave up 8 bases and J gave up 8 bases; unmatched junction bases: 11. The CDR3 runs 14 residues. Germline V lookup: CDR1 MNHEY, CDR2 SMNVEV (reference sequence). The CDR3 bases are TGTGCCAGCTCCCGTAGCAGGGGGCACGATGAGCAGTTCTTC. Translation: CASSRSRGHDEQFF.

This clonotype was seen many times. The chain has TRBV12-3 or TRBV12-4 and TRBJ2-3; D possibly matches TRBD1 or TRBD2 (5 bases each). There are 15 residues in the CDR3. V was pared by 3 bases and J by 4 bases, with 14 bases between. This CDR3 reads CASSLRGRNADTQYF. For the CDR3, the DNA is TGTGCCAGCAGTTTGAGGGGACGTAATGCAGATACGCAGTATTTT.

The chain carries TRBV3-1 and TRBJ2-5, with D perhaps matching TRBD1 or TRBD2 (6 bases each). Trimming stripped 6 bases from V and 5 bases from J, with 22 bases between. The CDR3 runs 16 residues. Germline assignment: CDR1 LGHDT and CDR2 YNNKEL (reference sequence). CDR3 region: CASSLWKPGAGETQYF. CDR3 nucleotides: TGTGCCAGCAGTTTATGGAAGCCGGGGGCGGGGGAGACCCAGTACTTC.

This clonotype has just a few counts. The V gene is TRBV4-1, the J gene TRBJ2-4; 14 nucleotides align to TRBD2. CDR3 size: 18 residues. Germline lookup yields CDR1 MGHRA and CDR2 YSYEKL. The trim removed 2 bases at V and 1 base at J, leaving 4 bases unmatched. The CDR3 sequence is CASSQKTSGGVAKNIQYF. As DNA, the CDR3 is TGCGCCAGCAGCCAAAAGACTAGCGGGGGGGTGGCCAAAAACATTCAGTACTTC.

This clonotype was counted at least ten times. The V and J genes are TRBV29-1 and TRBJ2-3; 13 bases align to TRBD2. Germline CDR1 reads SQVTM; CDR2 reads ANQGSEA. V dropped 6 bases and J dropped 5; count of bases not matched to a gene: 8. The CDR3 totals 15 residues. The CDR3 DNA sequence: TGCAGCGTCAGAGGACTAGCGGGAGTTGGAGATACGCAGTATTTT. It yields the protein CSVRGLAGVGDTQYF.

This clonotype came up many times. The rearrangement joins TRBV28 to TRBJ1-2; TRBD1 might be the D (5 bases). V lost 3 bases to trimming and J lost 4 bases, with 12 bases between them. The CDR3 loop spans 14 amino acids. Germline V lookup: CDR1 MDHEN, CDR2 SYDVKM. The CDR3 is CASSFAWGRYGYTF. Written as DNA, the CDR3 is TGTGCCAGCAGTTTTGCCTGGGGCCGCTATGGCTACACCTTC.

This clonotype was seen repeatedly, ten times or more. The chain's CDR3 is CASSRRLAGLVNEQFF. CDR3 bases: TGCGCCAGCAGTCGAAGACTAGCGGGCCTCGTCAATGAGCAGTTCTTC. The gene calls are TRBV5-1 and TRBJ2-1; 10 bases are a match to TRBD2. CDR1 and CDR2 (germline): SGHRS, YFSETQ. Trimming removed 5 bases from V and 6 bases from J; junction bases left unmatched: 11. There are 16 residues in the CDR3.

This clonotype was seen many times. This rearrangement joins TRBV20-1 to TRBJ2-1; a possible D gene is TRBD2 (6 bases). The CDR3 runs to 15 residues. The germline gives CDR1 DFQATT, CDR2 SNEGSKA (reference sequence). V lost 0 bases and J 5 bases, leaving 14 bases between the germline ends. CDR3 protein: CSARDGGSPDNEQFF. CDR3 DNA: TGCAGTGCTAGAGATGGGGGGAGTCCCGACAATGAGCAGTTCTTC.

Comment on this clonotype: At one end the junction does not follow the germline gene, possibly because of a read error. The rearrangement joins TRBV7-2 to TRBJ2-7, with 8 bases matching TRBD2. CDR3 length: 17 residues. Germline V gene lookup returns CDR1 SGHTA and CDR2 FQGNSA. DNA of the CDR3: TGTGCCAGCAGCTTAAGTAGCGGGGTGTACTCCTCCTGCGAGCAGTACTTC. This translates into CASSLSSGVYSSCEQYF.

This clonotype was seen ten or more times. The chain uses TRBV18 and TRBJ2-3; a weak D match, TRBD1 (5 bases). Deletions cut 4 bases from V and 3 bases from J, with 8 bases between. This CDR3 comprises 13 residues. Germline V gives CDR1 KGHSH, CDR2 LQKENI. In nucleotides, the CDR3 is TGTGCCAGCTCACGTAGGGGTACAGATACGCAGTATTTT. Translated, it gives CASSRRGTDTQYF.

This clonotype came up many times. This chain's CDR3 is CASSLATTYEQYF. The DNA of the CDR3 is TGTGCCAGCAGTTTAGCTACGACTTACGAGCAGTACTTC. This sequence joins TRBV12-3 or TRBV12-4 and TRBJ2-7; D gene ambiguous. V lost 0 bases, J lost 4 bases, and 7 bases lay in between. The CDR3 is made up of 13 amino acids.

This clonotype was counted at least ten times. The chain carries TRBV12-3 or TRBV12-4 and TRBJ1-5; 7 bases are shared with TRBD1. The ends lost 6 bases at V and 8 bases at J; junction bases unmatched: 13. This CDR3 is built from 15 residues. The CDR3 loop is CASSLGDSRFEPQHF. Written as DNA, the CDR3 is TGTGCCAGCAGCCTTGGGGACAGTCGGTTTGAGCCCCAGCATTTT.

This clonotype was detected many times. The CDR3 reads CASSDRGWGTEAFF. The CDR3, as DNA: TGCGCCAGCAGTGACAGGGGTTGGGGCACTGAAGCTTTCTTT. This sequence joins TRBV10-2 and TRBJ1-1, with D perhaps matching TRBD1 (6 bases). CDR3 length: 14 amino acids. Germline V gene lookup returns CDR1 WSHSY and CDR2 SAAADI. V dropped 3 bases and J dropped 4 bases, with 12 bases sitting between them.

This clonotype was seen ten or more times. This rearrangement joins TRBV5-1 to TRBJ2-1; a possible D gene is TRBD2 (7 bases). The CDR3 sequence is 17 residues long. V gave up 0 bases and J gave up 6 bases, with 19 bases separating them. Germline V lookup: CDR1 SGHRS, CDR2 YFSETQ. The CDR3 protein is CASSLVLGGAGINEQFF. DNA of the CDR3: TGCGCCAGCAGCTTGGTCCTTGGGGGGGCAGGTATCAATGAGCAGTTCTTC.

This clonotype was recorded many times. This sequence joins TRBV5-5 and TRBJ2-7; TRBD2 aligns across 9 bases. CDR3 size: 18 residues. From germline, CDR1 is SGHKS and CDR2 YYEKEE (reference sequence). V was pared by 0 bases and J by 5 bases, with 15 bases of the junction left unmatched. CDR3 bases: TGTGCCAGCAGCTTGGAAGCGGGAGGTACAACTAGGCTCCACGAGCAGTACTTC. The encoded protein is CASSLEAGGTTRLHEQYF.

The V call is TRBV10-3, the J call TRBJ2-5; D may be TRBD2 (6 bases). Germline CDR1 ENHRY, CDR2 SYGVKD. Trimming took 10 bases from V and 4 from J, leaving 22 bases between them. This CDR3 is built from 15 residues. This CDR3 reads CATRRAGPIGETQYF. CDR3 nucleotides: TGTGCCACCCGGCGCGCGGGGCCCATAGGAGAGACCCAGTACTTC.